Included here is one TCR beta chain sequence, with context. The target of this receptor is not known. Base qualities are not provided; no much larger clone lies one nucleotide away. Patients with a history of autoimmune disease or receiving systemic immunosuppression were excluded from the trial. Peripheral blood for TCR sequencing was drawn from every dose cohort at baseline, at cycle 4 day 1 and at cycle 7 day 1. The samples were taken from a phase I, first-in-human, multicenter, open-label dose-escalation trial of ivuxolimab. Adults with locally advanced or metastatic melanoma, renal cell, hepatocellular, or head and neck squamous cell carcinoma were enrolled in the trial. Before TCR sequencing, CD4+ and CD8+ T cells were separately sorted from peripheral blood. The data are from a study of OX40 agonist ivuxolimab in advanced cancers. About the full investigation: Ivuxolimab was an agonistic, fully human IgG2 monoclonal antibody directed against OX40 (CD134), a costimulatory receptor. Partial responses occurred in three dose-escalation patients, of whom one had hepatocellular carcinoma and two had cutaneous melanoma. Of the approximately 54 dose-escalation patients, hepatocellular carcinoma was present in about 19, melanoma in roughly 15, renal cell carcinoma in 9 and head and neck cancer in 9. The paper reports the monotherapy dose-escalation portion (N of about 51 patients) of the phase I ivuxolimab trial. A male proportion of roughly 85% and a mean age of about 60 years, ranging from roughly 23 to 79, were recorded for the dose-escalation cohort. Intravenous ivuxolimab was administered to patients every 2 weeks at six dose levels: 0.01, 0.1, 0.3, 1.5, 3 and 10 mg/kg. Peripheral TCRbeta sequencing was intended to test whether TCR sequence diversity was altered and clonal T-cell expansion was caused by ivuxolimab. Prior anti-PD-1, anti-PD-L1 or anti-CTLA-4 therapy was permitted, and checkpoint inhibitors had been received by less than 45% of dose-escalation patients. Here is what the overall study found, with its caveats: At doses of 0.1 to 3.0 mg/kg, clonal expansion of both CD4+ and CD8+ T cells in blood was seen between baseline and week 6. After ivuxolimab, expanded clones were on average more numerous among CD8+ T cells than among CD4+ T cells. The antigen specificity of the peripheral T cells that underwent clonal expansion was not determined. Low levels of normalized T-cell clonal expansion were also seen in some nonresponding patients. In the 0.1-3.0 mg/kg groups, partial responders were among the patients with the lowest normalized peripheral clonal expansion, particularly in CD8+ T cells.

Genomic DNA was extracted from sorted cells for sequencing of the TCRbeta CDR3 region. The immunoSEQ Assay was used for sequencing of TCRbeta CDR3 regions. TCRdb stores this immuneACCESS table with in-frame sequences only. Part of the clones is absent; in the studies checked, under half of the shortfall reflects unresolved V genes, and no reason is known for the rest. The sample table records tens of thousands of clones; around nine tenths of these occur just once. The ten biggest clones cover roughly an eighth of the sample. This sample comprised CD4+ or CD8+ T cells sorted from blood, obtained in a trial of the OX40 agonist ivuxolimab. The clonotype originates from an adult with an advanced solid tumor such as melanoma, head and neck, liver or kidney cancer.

The sequenced DNA: TGCGCCAGCAGCTCTACGGACTCGACGGCCTATGGCTACACCTTC. Translated, it gives CASSSTDSTAYGYTF. This receptor chain uses TRBV4-1 and TRBJ1-2, with the D gene uncertain. Looking up the germline V gene yields CDR1 MGHRA and CDR2 YSYEKL. The CDR3 goes from the cysteine to the phenylalanine over 15 residues. Only the CDR3 DNA stays, 45 bases, in frame from base 1. V is reduced by 5 bases and J by 4 bases, leaving a spacing of 17 bases between them.